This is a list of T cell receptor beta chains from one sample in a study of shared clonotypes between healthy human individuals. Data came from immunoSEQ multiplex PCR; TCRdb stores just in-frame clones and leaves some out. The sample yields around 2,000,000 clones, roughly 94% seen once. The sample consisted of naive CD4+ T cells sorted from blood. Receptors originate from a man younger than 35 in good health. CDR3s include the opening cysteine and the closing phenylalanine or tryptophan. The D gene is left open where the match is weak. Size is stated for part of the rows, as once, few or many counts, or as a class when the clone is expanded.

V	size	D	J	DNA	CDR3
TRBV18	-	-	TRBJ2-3	TGTGCCAGCTCACCACTGGATCGCACAGATACGCAGTATTTT	CASSPLDRTDTQYF
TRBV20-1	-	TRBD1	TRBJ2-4	TGCAGTGCCCGGGACAGCCTGATTCAGTACTTC	CSARDSLIQYF
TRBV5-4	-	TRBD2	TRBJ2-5	TGTGCCAGCAGCTTGATGGCTAGCGGCATGGAGACCCAGTACTTC	CASSLMASGMETQYF
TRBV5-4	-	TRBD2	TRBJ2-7	TGTGCCAGCAGCAAATGGACGGGAGGCTCCTACGAGCAGTACTTC	CASSKWTGGSYEQYF
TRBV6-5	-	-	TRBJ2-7	TGTGCCAGCAGTCCCTACTCGAGGGGCCCCTACGAGCAGTACTTC	CASSPYSRGPYEQYF
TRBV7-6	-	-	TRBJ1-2	TGTGCCAGCAGCCCTCGGATCGGACCTAACTATGGCTACACCTTC	CASSPRIGPNYGYTF
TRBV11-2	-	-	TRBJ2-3	TGTGCCAGCAGCTTCGGGGTACTTAGTCTGGATACGCAGTATTTT	CASSFGVLSLDTQYF
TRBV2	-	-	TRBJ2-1	TGTGCCAGCAGTGAAATTAGTTGGGAGTCCTACAATGAGCAGTTCTTC	CASSEISWESYNEQFF
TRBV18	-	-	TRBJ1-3	TGTGCCAGCTCACGCGACAGGCTTAGAAACACCATATATTTT	CASSRDRLRNTIYF
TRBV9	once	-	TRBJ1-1	TGTGCCAGCAGCGACGACTTGAACACTGAAGCTTTCTTT	CASSDDLNTEAFF
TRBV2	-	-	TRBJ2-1	TGTGCCAGCAGTGTGGACAGCCAGTCCTACAATGAGCAGTTCTTC	CASSVDSQSYNEQFF
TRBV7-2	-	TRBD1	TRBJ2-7	TGTGCCAGCAGCTTCACAGGGGCCGAGCAGTACTTC	CASSFTGAEQYF
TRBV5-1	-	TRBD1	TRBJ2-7	TGCGCCAGCAGCCACGGACAGGTTAACTACGAGCAGTACTTC	CASSHGQVNYEQYF
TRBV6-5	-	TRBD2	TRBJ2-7	TGTGCCAGCAGCTATTTAGCGGGATGGTACGAGCAGTACTTC	CASSYLAGWYEQYF
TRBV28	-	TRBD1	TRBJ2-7	TGTGCCAGCAGTTATTCTTGGAGACAGGGAACCTACGAGCAGTACTTC	CASSYSWRQGTYEQYF
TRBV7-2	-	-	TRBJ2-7	TGTGCCAGCAGCTTAGGACAGCGACCCTACGAGCAGTACTTC	CASSLGQRPYEQYF
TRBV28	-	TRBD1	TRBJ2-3	TGTGCCAGCCTGACAGGGGGCAGGGGAGATACGCAGTATTTT	CASLTGGRGDTQYF
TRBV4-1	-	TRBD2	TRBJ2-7	TGCGCCAGCAGCCTCCGGACTAGCGCGGGGGGCTACGAGCAGTACTTC	CASSLRTSAGGYEQYF
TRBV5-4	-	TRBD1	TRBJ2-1	TGTGCCACCAACCAGTTCGGGACAGGGGACACCTACAATGAGCAGTTCTTC	CATNQFGTGDTYNEQFF
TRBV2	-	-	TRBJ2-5	TGTGCCAGCAGTTCCTCAGGGGCCCCACAAGAGACCCAGTACTTC	CASSSSGAPQETQYF
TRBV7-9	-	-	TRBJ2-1	TGTGCCAGCAGCTCGGACTTACAGTCCTACAATGAGCAGTTCTTC	CASSSDLQSYNEQFF
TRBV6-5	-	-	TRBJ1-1	TGTGCCAGCAGGCGCGGACAAGATGAAGCTTTCTTT	CASRRGQDEAFF
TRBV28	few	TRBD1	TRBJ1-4	TGTGCCAGCAGGGGTGGACAGGGTTGGAAGGAAAAACTGTTTTTT	CASRGGQGWKEKLFF
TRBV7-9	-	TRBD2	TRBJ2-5	TGTGCCAGCAGCCAGGGACTAGCGGGAAGACGATACCAAGAGACCCAGTACTTC	CASSQGLAGRRYQETQYF
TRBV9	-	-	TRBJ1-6	TGTGCCAGCAGCGAGAGGGGGGGCGAGAATTCACCCCTCCACTTT	CASSERGGENSPLHF
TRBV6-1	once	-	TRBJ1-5	TGTGCCGGAGGAGCTTATAGCAATCAGCCCCAGCATTTT	CAGGAYSNQPQHF
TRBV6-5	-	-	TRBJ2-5	TGTGCCAGCCGAGGAGCCGGGGTAGAGGAGACCCAGTACTTC	CASRGAGVEETQYF
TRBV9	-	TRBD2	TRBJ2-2	TGTGCCAGCAGCGTAGTGGGGACTAGCTCGAACACCGGGGAGCTGTTTTTT	CASSVVGTSSNTGELFF
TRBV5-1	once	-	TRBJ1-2	TGCGCCAGCAGCTTACCCGAATCAGACAGGTCTACCTATGGCTACACCTTC	CASSLPESDRSTYGYTF
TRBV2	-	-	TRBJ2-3	TGTGCCAGCAACGAGCGGAGCACAGATACGCAGTATTTT	CASNERSTDTQYF
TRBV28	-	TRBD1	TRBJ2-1	TGTGCCAGCAGTCAGGCGGGGACAGGGTACAATGAGCAGTTCTTC	CASSQAGTGYNEQFF
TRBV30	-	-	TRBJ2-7	TGTGCCTGGAGTGTAGGAGGGGTAAAGCAGTACTTC	CAWSVGGVKQYF
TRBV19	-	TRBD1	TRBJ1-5	TGTGCCAGTAGACAGGGGTTATCCGATCAGCCCCAGCATTTT	CASRQGLSDQPQHF
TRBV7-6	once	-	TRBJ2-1	TGTGCCAGCAGCCTGGCGGATGAGCAGTTCTTC	CASSLADEQFF
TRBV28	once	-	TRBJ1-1	TGTGCCAGCAGTGACGAGCCGGGAGGTGAAGCTTTCTTT	CASSDEPGGEAFF
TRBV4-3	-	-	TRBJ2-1	TGCGCCAGCAGCCAAGGAGCCCGGGACCACTCCTACAATGAGCAGTTCTTC	CASSQGARDHSYNEQFF
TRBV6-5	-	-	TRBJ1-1	TGTGCCAGCAGGAAGGGGCCTTCAAGCACTGAAGCTTTCTTT	CASRKGPSSTEAFF
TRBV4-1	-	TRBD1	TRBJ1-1	TGCGCCAGCAGAGACAGGGGGCGGACTGAAGCTTTCTTT	CASRDRGRTEAFF
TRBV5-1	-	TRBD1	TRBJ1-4	TGCGCCAGCACCTTTACAGGGGGCAATTTTTCCAGCACTAATGAAAAACTGTTTTTT	CASTFTGGNFSSTNEKLFF
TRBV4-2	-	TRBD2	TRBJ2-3	TGTGCCAGCAGCCAAGGGACTAGCGGGAGCACAGATACGCAGTATTTT	CASSQGTSGSTDTQYF
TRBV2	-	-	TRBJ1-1	TGTGCCAGCAGTGTACAGATCATGAACACTGAAGCTTTCTTT	CASSVQIMNTEAFF